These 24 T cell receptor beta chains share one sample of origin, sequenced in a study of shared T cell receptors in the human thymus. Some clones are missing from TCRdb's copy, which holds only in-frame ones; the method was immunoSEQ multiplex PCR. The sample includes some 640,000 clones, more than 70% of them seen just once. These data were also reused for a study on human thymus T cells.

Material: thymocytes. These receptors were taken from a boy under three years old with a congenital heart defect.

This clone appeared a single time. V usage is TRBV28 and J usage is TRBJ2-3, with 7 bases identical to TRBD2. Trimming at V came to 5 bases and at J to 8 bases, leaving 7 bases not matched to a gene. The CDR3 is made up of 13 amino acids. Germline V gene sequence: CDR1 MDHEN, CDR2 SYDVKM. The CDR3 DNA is TGTGCCAGCAGTAAGGGAGGGCCAGGTACGCAGTATTTT. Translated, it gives CASSKGGPGTQYF.

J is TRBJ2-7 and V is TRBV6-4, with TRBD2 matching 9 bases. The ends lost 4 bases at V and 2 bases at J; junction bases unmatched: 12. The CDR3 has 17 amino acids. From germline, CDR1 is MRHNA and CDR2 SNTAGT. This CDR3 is CASSVKAGGPTPYEQYF. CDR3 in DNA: TGTGCCAGCAGTGTCAAAGCGGGAGGCCCTACTCCCTACGAGCAGTACTTC.

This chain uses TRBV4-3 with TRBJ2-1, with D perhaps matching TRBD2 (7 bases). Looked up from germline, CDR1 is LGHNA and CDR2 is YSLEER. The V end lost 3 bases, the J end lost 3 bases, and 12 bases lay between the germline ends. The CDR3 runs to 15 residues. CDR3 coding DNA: TGCGCCAGCAGCCAGCGGGGGCCCCTCTACAATGAGCAGTTCTTC. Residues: CASSQRGPLYNEQFF.

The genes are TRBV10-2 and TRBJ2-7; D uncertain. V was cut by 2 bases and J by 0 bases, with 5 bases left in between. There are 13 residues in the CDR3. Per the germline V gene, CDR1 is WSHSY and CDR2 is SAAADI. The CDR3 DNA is TGCGCCAGCAGTGAGATCAACTCCTACGAGCAGTACTTC. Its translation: CASSEINSYEQYF.

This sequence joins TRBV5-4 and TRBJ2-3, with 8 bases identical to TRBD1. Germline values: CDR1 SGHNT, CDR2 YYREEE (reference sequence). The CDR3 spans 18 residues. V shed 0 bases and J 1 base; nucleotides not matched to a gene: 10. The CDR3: CASSLDGDRWGGTDTQYF. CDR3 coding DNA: TGTGCCAGCAGCTTGGACGGGGACAGGTGGGGCGGCACAGATACGCAGTATTTT.

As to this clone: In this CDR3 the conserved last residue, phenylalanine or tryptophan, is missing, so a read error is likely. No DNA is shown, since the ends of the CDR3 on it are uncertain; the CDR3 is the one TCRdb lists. This CDR3 is CASRPRDRA. The chain links TRBV25-1 to TRBJ1-2; the table's D call TRBD1 went unverified against the DNA. CDR1 is MGHDK, CDR2 SYGVNS, per germline. The CDR3 is 9 residues long, counting both termini.

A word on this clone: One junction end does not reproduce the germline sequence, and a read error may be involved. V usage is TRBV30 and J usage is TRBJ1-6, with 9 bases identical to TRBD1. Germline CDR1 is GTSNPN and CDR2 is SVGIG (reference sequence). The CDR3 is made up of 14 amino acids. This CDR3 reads CAWKGTGYNSPPHF. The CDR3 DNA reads TGTGCCTGGAAAGGGACAGGGTATAATTCACCCCCCCACTTT.

CDR3 nucleotides: TGTGCCAGCAGCCAACAGGGCGAGTGCATTCAGTACTTC. Translation: CASSQQGECIQYF. The chain recombines TRBV28 with TRBJ2-4, with D maybe TRBD1 (6 bases). This CDR3 contains 13 residues. Deletions cut 6 bases from V and 9 bases from J, with 15 bases between. Per the germline V gene, CDR1 is MDHEN and CDR2 is SYDVKM.

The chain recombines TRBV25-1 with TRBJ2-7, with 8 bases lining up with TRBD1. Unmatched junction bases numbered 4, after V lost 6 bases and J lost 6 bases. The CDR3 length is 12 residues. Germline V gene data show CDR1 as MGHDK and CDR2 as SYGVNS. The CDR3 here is CASRTGAGEQYF. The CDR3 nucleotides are TGTGCCAGCAGGACAGGGGCCGGCGAGCAGTACTTC.

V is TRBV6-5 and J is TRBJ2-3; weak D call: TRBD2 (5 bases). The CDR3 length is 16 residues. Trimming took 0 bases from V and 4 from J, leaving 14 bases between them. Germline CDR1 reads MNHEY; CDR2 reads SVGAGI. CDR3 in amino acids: CASSYSKAAGADTQYF. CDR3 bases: TGTGCCAGCAGTTACTCGAAAGCGGCTGGCGCAGATACGCAGTATTTT.

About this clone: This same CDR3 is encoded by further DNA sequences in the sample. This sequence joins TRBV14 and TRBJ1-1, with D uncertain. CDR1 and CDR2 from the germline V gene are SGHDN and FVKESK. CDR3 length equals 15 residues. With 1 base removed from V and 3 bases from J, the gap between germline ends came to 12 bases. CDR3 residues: CASSQGESRDTEAFF. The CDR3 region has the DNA TGTGCCAGCAGCCAAGGAGAGTCTCGGGACACTGAAGCTTTCTTT.

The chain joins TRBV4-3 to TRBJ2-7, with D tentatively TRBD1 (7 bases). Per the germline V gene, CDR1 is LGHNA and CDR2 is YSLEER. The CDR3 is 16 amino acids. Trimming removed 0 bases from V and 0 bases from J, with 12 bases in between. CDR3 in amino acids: CASSQDGGTDSYEQYF. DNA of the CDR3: TGCGCCAGCAGCCAAGATGGGGGGACAGACTCCTACGAGCAGTACTTC.

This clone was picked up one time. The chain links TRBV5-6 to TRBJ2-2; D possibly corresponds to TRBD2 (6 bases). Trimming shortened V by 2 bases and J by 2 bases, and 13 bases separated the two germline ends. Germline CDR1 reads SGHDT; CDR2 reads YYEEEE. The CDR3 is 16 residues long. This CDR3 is CASSFGGEINTGELFF. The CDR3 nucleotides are TGTGCCAGCAGCTTTGGAGGGGAGATAAACACCGGGGAGCTGTTTTTT.

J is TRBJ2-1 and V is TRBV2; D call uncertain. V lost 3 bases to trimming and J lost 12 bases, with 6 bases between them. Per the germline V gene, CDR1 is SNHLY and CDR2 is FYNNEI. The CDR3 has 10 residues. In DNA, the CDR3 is TGTGCCAGCAGTGACGAGTTGCAGTTCTTC. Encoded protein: CASSDELQFF.

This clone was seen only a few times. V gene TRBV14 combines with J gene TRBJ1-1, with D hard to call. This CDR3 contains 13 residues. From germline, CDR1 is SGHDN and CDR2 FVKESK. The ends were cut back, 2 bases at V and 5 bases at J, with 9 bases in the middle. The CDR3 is CASSQRPRTEAFF. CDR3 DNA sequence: TGTGCCAGCAGCCAACGTCCTAGGACTGAAGCTTTCTTT.

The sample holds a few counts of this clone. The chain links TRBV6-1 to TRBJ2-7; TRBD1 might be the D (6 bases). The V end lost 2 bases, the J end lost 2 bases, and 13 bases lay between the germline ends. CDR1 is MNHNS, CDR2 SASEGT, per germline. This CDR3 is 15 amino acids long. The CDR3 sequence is CASSEWQGSPYEQYF. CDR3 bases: TGTGCCAGCAGTGAATGGCAGGGGAGCCCCTACGAGCAGTACTTC.

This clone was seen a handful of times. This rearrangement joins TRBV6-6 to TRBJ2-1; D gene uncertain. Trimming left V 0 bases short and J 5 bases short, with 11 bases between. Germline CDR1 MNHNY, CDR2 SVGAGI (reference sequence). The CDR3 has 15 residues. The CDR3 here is CASSYSGRRNNEQFF. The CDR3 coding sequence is TGTGCCAGCAGTTACTCGGGCCGACGGAACAATGAGCAGTTCTTC.

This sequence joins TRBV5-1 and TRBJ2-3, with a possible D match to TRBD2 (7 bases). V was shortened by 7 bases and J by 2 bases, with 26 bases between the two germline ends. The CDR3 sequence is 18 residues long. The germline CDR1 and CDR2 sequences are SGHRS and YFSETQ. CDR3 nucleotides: TGCGCCAGCTTCGGGCGGGGGCCAGATCGAAAGTACACAGATACGCAGTATTTT. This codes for CASFGRGPDRKYTDTQYF.

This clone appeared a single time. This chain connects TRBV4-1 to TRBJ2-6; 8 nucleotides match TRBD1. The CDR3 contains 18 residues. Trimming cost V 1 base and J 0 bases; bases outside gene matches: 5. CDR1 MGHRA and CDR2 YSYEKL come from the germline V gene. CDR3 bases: TGCGCCAGCAGCCAAGGGAGGGACAGGCGCTCTGGGGCCAACGTCCTGACTTTC. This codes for CASSQGRDRRSGANVLTF.

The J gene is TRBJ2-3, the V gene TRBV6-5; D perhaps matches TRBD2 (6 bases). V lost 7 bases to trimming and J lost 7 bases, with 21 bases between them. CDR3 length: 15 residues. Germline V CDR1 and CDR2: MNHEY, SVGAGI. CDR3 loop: CASNPPGLQSHTQYF. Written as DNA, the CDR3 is TGTGCCAGCAACCCTCCGGGACTCCAATCCCATACGCAGTATTTT.

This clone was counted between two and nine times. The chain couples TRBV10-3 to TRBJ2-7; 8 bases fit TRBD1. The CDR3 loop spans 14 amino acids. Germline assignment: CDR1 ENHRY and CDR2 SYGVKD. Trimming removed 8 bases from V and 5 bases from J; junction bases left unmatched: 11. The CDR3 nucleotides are TGTGCCATCGACGCCGGGACAGGAGAACACGAGCAGTACTTC. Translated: CAIDAGTGEHEQYF.

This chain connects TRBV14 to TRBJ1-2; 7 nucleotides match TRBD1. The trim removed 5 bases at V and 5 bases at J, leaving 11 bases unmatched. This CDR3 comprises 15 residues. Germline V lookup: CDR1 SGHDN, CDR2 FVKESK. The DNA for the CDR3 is TGTGCCAGCAGCTCCAAGACAGGGTTGAGTTATGGCTACACCTTC. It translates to CASSSKTGLSYGYTF.

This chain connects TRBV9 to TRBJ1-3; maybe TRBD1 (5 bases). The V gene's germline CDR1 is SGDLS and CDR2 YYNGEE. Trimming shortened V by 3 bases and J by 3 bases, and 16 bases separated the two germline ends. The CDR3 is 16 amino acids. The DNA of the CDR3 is TGTGCCAGCAGCGCAACCGCCAGGGCCGGTGGAAACACCATATATTTT. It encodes CASSATARAGGNTIYF.

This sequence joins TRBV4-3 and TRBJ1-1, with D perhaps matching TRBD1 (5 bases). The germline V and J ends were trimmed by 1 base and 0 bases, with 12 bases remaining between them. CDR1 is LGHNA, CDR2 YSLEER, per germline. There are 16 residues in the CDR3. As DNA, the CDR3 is TGCGCCAGCAGCCAAGGACGGAACAGGTTGAACACTGAAGCTTTCTTT. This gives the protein CASSQGRNRLNTEAFF.